These 19 T cell receptor beta chains came from one sample sequenced in a study of technical replicates of blood from a handful of donors (dated by TCRdb to about 2017). Library construction relied on the immunoSEQ multiplex PCR assay. What TCRdb holds here is the immuneACCESS table cut down to in-frame rearrangements. Part of the clones is not present; checked against another copy, under half of the missing clones reflect an unresolved V gene, and the others are unexplained. The sample table records about 74,000 clones; over 90% of these occur just once. Of the sample, around 0.24% falls within the top ten clones. Sequenced material: T cells isolated from PBMCs. The receptor source for this set is a human donor in good health.

As DNA, the CDR3 is TGTGCCAGCAGCTTACAACGAGGGGGCCACAATGAGCAGTTCTTC. Protein: CASSLQRGGHNEQFF. The gene calls are TRBV7-9 and TRBJ2-1; 7 positions match TRBD1. CDR3 length equals 15 residues. Germline loops: CDR1 SEHNR, CDR2 FQNEAQ (reference sequence). V trimming: 2 bases; J trimming: 5 bases; junction bases outside the gene matches: 6.

The rearrangement joins TRBV5-6 to TRBJ2-1; the D gene is possibly TRBD1 (5 bases). CDR3 length: 13 amino acids. Germline assignment: CDR1 SGHDT and CDR2 YYEEEE. V dropped 0 bases and J dropped 6 bases, with 7 bases sitting between them. CDR3 protein: CASSLEGPNEQFF. Written as DNA, the CDR3 is TGTGCCAGCAGCTTGGAGGGGCCCAATGAGCAGTTCTTC.

V usage is TRBV29-1 and J usage is TRBJ2-5; 7 positions agree with TRBD1. The germline CDR1 and CDR2 sequences are SQVTM and ANQGSEA. The CDR3 spans 13 residues. The V segment lost 7 bases and the J segment 1 base; nucleotides outside the gene matches: 6. CDR3 DNA sequence: TGCAGCGGGGAGACAGGGCCCCAAGAGACCCAGTACTTC. This gives the protein CSGETGPQETQYF. Using reference TRBV29-1 and TRBJ2-5 for the parts outside the CDR3, the full variable domain is SAVISQKPSRDICQRGTSLTIQCQVDSQVTMMFWYRQQPGQSLTLIATANQGSEATYESGFVIDKFPISRPNLTFSTLTVSNMSPEDSSIYLCSGETGPQETQYFGPGTRLLVL.

CDR3 residues: CASSQDPYNEQFF. Written as DNA, the CDR3 is TGTGCCAGCAGCCAAGATCCGTACAATGAGCAGTTCTTC. The chain combines TRBV4-2 with TRBJ2-1; D not certain. The V end lost 0 bases, the J end lost 4 bases, and 4 bases lay between the germline ends. The germline V gene encodes CDR1 LGHNA and CDR2 YNFKEQ. This CDR3 is 13 amino acids long.

V usage is TRBV19 and J usage is TRBJ2-3; possibly TRBD1 for D (5 bases). Germline values: CDR1 LNHDA, CDR2 SQIVND (reference sequence). The CDR3 is 18 amino acids. The V and J ends lost 7 bases and 1 base respectively, with 24 bases between them. This CDR3 is CASTRLPTQVYGTDTQYF. DNA for the CDR3: TGTGCCAGTACCCGCCTTCCGACACAGGTTTATGGCACAGATACGCAGTATTTT.

The gene calls are TRBV5-1 and TRBJ1-4, with TRBD1 identical over 8 bases. Trimming took 3 bases from V and 10 from J; bases not matched to a gene: 11. CDR3 size: 15 residues. Germline V gives CDR1 SGHRS, CDR2 YFSETQ. The DNA for the CDR3 is TGCGCCAGCAGCTACCCCGGGACAGGTGGCCGAAAACTGTTTTTT. Translating it yields CASSYPGTGGRKLFF.

The chain recombines TRBV10-1 with TRBJ1-1; D is unresolved. The V gene's germline CDR1 is WNHNN and CDR2 SYGVQD (reference sequence). Trimming removed 0 bases from V and 2 bases from J, with 10 bases in between. The CDR3 has 15 residues. The CDR3 DNA follows: TGCGCCAGCAGTGAGTCGTCCCGCGGAAACACTGAAGCTTTCTTT. Amino acids: CASSESSRGNTEAFF.

This sequence joins TRBV4-2 and TRBJ2-1; 8 nucleotides match TRBD2. CDR1 LGHNA and CDR2 YNFKEQ come from the germline V gene. V dropped 1 base and J dropped 9; count of bases not matched to a gene: 14. The CDR3 consists of 17 residues. Here the CDR3 reads CASSQGALRGGLGEQFF. The CDR3 region has the DNA TGTGCCAGCAGCCAAGGGGCACTTCGGGGGGGCCTTGGTGAGCAGTTCTTC.

This clone was seen a single time. This chain links TRBV27 with TRBJ2-2; TRBD1 aligns across 7 bases. V shed 5 bases, J shed 4 bases, and the junction held 13 bases outside the gene matches. This CDR3 is 17 amino acids long. Germline CDR1 reads MNHEY; CDR2 reads SMNVEV (reference sequence). CDR3 coding DNA: TGTGCCAGCAGTCTCCTTTGGACAGGCCAAGGCACCGGGGAGCTGTTTTTT. Encoded protein: CASSLLWTGQGTGELFF.

This rearrangement joins TRBV27 to TRBJ2-7; 9 nucleotides align to TRBD2. Germline CDR1 reads MNHEY; CDR2 reads SMNVEV (reference sequence). CDR3 length equals 15 residues. Trimming took 5 bases from V and 4 from J; bases not matched to a gene: 9. CDR3 DNA: TGTGCCAGCAGTACGGACTCGGGACTAGCTTACGAGCAGTACTTC. This gives the protein CASSTDSGLAYEQYF.

V and J are TRBV5-1 and TRBJ2-7, with 8 bases matching TRBD2. The CDR3 spans 14 residues. The germline gives CDR1 SGHRS, CDR2 YFSETQ. The junction had 7 bases not matched to a gene; V was cut back by 2 bases and J by 6 bases. The CDR3 DNA sequence: TGCGCCAGCAGCTTACGCGGGGGGATCACCGAGCAGTACTTC. Its translation is CASSLRGGITEQYF. Using reference TRBV5-1 and TRBJ2-7 for the parts outside the CDR3, the full variable domain is KAGVTQTPRYLIKTRGQQVTLSCSPISGHRSVSWYQQTPGQGLQFLFEYFSETQRNKGNFPGRFSGRQFSNSRSEMNVSTLELGDSALYLCASSLRGGITEQYFGPGTRLTVT.

V usage is TRBV11-2 and J usage is TRBJ1-1, with a tentative D call TRBD1 (6 bases). Looked up from germline, CDR1 is SGHAT and CDR2 is FQNNGV. This CDR3 contains 16 residues. With 1 base removed from V and 1 base from J, the gap between germline ends came to 13 bases. CDR3 region: CASSLGTGLTNTEAFF. The CDR3 DNA is TGTGCCAGCAGCTTAGGAACAGGGCTTACGAACACTGAAGCTTTCTTT.

CDR3 region: CASSSEVSEAFF. The CDR3 bases are TGTGCCAGCAGCTCAGAGGTTTCTGAAGCTTTCTTT. The chain couples TRBV13 to TRBJ1-1; D remains ambiguous. Germline V gene lookup returns CDR1 PRHDT and CDR2 FYEKMQ (reference sequence). The ends were cut back, 4 bases at V and 6 bases at J, with 9 bases in the middle. The CDR3 runs to 12 residues. Drawing the rest from reference TRBV13 and TRBJ1-1, the complete variable domain is AAGVIQSPRHLIKEKRETATLKCYPIPRHDTVYWYQQGPGQDPQFLISFYEKMQSDKGSIPDRFSAQQFSDYHSELNMSSLELGDSALYFCASSSEVSEAFFGQGTRLTVV.

The rearrangement links TRBV28 to TRBJ1-2; a possible D gene is TRBD1 (6 bases). CDR3 length: 13 residues. Deletions cut 4 bases from V and 5 bases from J, with 11 bases between. Germline V gives CDR1 MDHEN, CDR2 SYDVKM. The CDR3 nucleotides are TGTGCCAGCAGTTCCGGGACAATTTATGGCTACACCTTC. This encodes CASSSGTIYGYTF.

This chain links TRBV6-1 with TRBJ1-1; D is ambiguous. CDR1 MNHNS and CDR2 SASEGT come from the germline V gene. The length of the CDR3 is 13 residues. The V end was cut by 2 bases, the J end by 1 base, with 5 bases between. CDR3 sequence: CASSELGNTEAFF. The CDR3 DNA is TGTGCCAGCAGTGAACTAGGGAACACTGAAGCTTTCTTT.

This rearrangement joins TRBV6-1 to TRBJ1-5; 8 nucleotides agree with TRBD1. Trimming took 6 bases from V and 2 from J; bases not matched to a gene: 0. Germline CDR1 and CDR2: MNHNS and SASEGT. This CDR3 has 13 amino acids. In DNA, the CDR3 is TGTGCCAGCAGGACAGGGGGCAATCAGCCCCAGCATTTT. This sequence encodes CASRTGGNQPQHF.

V gene TRBV7-9 combines with J gene TRBJ1-3, with D possibly being TRBD1 (6 bases). CDR1 is SEHNR and CDR2 is FQNEAQ in the germline V gene (reference sequence). The CDR3 is 19 residues long. V was pared by 5 bases and J by 0 bases, with 23 bases between. The CDR3, as DNA: TGTGCCAGCAGCCCCCCGGGGGGCCTCCGAATTCTCTCTGGAAACACCATATATTTT. It encodes CASSPPGGLRILSGNTIYF.

The gene calls are TRBV7-6 and TRBJ2-5, with 10 bases matching TRBD2. The CDR3 has 15 amino acids. Germline CDR1 and CDR2: SGHVS and FNYEAQ. V was clipped by 1 base and J by 7 bases; unmatched bases: 6. The CDR3 loop reads CASSLVEAGGGTQYF. CDR3 DNA sequence: TGTGCCAGCAGCTTAGTTGAAGCGGGAGGGGGGACCCAGTACTTC.

The chain carries TRBV13 and TRBJ1-2, with D perhaps matching TRBD1 (5 bases). V shed 5 bases and J shed 7 bases, with 14 bases lying between them. CDR1 is PRHDT, CDR2 FYEKMQ, per germline (reference sequence). This CDR3 region has 13 residues. CDR3 nucleotide sequence: TGTGCCAGCAGCCAGGAAGGGGTAGTTGGCTACACCTTC. Protein: CASSQEGVVGYTF.